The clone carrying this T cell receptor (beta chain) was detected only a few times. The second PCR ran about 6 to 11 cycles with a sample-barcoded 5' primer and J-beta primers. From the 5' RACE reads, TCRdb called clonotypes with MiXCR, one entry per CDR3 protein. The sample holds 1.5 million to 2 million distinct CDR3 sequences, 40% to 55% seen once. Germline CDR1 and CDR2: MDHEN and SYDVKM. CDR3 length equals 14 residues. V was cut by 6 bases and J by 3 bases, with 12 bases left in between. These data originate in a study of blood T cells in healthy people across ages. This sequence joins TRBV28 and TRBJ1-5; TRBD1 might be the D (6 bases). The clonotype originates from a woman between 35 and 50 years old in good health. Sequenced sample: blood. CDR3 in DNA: TGTGCCAGCAGGCCCGGACAGTTCAATCAGCCCCAGCATTTT. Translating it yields CASRPGQFNQPQHF.